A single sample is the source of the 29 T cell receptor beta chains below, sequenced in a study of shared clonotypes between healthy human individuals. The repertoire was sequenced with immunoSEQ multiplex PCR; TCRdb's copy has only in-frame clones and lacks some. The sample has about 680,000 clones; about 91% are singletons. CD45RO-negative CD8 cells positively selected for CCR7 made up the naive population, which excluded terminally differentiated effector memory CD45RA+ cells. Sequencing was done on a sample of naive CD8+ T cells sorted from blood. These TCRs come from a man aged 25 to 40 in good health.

CDR3 nucleotides: TGTGCCAGCAGACAGACAGGCCTCTCCTACGAGCAGTACTTC. This sequence encodes CASRQTGLSYEQYF. The chain recombines TRBV6-1 with TRBJ2-7; perhaps TRBD1 as D (6 bases). The CDR3 covers 14 residues. Germline assignment: CDR1 MNHNS and CDR2 SASEGT. V was clipped by 6 bases and J by 0 bases, with 12 bases between them.

The DNA for the CDR3 is TGTGCCAGCAGTCCCTTAGCGGGAGGGCCGATTCAAGAGCAGTACTTC. Translated: CASSPLAGGPIQEQYF. The gene calls are TRBV27 and TRBJ2-7; 11 bases line up with TRBD2. J was trimmed by 7 bases and V by 5 bases; bases with no gene match: 13. The CDR3 sequence is 16 residues long. Germline V gene lookup returns CDR1 MNHEY and CDR2 SMNVEV (reference sequence).

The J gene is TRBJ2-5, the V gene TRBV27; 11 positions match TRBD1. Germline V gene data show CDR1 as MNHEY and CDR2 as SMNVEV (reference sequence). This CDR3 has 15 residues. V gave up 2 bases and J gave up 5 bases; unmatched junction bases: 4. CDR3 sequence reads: CASSLGQGAFETQYF. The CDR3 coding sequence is TGTGCCAGCAGTTTAGGACAGGGGGCGTTTGAGACCCAGTACTTC.

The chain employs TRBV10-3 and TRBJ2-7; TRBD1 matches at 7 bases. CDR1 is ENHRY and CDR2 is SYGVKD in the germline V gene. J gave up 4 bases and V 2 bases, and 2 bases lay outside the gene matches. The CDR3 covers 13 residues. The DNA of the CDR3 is TGTGCCATCAGTGAGATACAGGGGTACGAGCAGTACTTC. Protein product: CAISEIQGYEQYF.

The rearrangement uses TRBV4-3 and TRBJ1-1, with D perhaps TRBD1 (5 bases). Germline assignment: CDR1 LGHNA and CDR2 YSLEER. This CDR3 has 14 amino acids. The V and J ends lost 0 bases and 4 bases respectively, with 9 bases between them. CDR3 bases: TGCGCCAGCAGCCAAGATCGGGGGACCACTGAAGCTTTCTTT. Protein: CASSQDRGTTEAFF.

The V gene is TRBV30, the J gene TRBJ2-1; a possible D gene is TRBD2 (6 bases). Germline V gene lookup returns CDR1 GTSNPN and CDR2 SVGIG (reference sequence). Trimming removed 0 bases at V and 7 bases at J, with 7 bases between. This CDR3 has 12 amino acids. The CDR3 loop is CAWSVAGNEQFF. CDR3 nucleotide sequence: TGTGCCTGGAGTGTAGCGGGTAATGAGCAGTTCTTC.

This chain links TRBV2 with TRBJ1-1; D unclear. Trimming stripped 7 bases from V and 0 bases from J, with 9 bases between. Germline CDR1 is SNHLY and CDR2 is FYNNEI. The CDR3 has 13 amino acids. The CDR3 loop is CASIGKVNTEAFF. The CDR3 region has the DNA TGTGCCAGCATAGGGAAGGTGAACACTGAAGCTTTCTTT.

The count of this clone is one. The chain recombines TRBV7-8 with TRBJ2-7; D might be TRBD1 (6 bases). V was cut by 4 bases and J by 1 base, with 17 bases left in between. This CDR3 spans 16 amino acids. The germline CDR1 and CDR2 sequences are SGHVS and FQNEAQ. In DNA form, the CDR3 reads TGTGCCAGCAGCTCCCCTCTCCGGGACACGTCCTACGAGCAGTACTTC. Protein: CASSSPLRDTSYEQYF. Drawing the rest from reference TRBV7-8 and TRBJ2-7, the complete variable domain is GAGVSQSPRYKVAKRGQDVALRCDPISGHVSLFWYQQALGQGPEFLTYFQNEAQLDKSGLPSDRFFAERPEGSVSTLKIQRTQQEDSAVYLCASSSPLRDTSYEQYFGPGTRLTVT.

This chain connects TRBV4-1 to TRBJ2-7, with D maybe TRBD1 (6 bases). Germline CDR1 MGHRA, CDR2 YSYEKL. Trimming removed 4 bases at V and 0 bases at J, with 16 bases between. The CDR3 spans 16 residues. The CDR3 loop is CASSRIGTSISYEQYF. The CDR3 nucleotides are TGCGCCAGCAGCCGAATAGGGACATCCATCTCCTACGAGCAGTACTTC.

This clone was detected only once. CDR3 nucleotides: TGTGCCAGCAGCGTAGATTTGGGGGGCGGGAGCACTGAAGCTTTCTTT. Its protein is CASSVDLGGGSTEAFF. The chain is built from TRBV9 and TRBJ1-1; a weak D match, TRBD1 (6 bases). This CDR3 has 16 residues. Germline V gives CDR1 SGDLS, CDR2 YYNGEE. V dropped 0 bases and J dropped 4 bases, with 16 bases sitting between them.

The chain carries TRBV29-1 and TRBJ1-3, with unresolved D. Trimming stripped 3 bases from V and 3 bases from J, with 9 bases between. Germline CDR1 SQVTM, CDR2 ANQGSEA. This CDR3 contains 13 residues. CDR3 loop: CSVEAGDGNTIYF. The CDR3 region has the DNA TGCAGCGTTGAGGCCGGGGATGGAAACACCATATATTTT. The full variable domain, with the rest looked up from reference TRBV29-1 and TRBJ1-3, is SAVISQKPSRDICQRGTSLTIQCQVDSQVTMMFWYRQQPGQSLTLIATANQGSEATYESGFVIDKFPISRPNLTFSTLTVSNMSPEDSSIYLCSVEAGDGNTIYFGEGSWLTVV.

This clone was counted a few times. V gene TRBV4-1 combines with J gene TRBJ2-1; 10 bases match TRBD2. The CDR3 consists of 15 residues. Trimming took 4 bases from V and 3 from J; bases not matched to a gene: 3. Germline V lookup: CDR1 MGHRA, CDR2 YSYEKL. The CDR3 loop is CASSPTSGNYNEQFF. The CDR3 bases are TGCGCCAGCAGCCCAACTAGCGGGAACTACAATGAGCAGTTCTTC.

The DNA of the CDR3 is TGTGCCAGCAGCCGGACAGGCTATAATGAAAAACTGTTTTTT. This encodes CASSRTGYNEKLFF. The chain has TRBV27 and TRBJ1-4, with 7 bases that match TRBD1. There are 14 residues in the CDR3. Germline loops: CDR1 MNHEY, CDR2 SMNVEV (reference sequence). The J segment lost 4 bases and the V segment lost 6 bases, leaving 5 bases of the junction unmatched.

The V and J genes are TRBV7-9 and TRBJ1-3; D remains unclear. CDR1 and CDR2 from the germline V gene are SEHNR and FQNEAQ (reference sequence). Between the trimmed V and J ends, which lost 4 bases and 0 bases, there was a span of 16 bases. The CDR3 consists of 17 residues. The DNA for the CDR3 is TGTGCCAGCAGCTCAGCCCGTGCCTCAAGCTCTGGAAACACCATATATTTT. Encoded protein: CASSSARASSSGNTIYF.

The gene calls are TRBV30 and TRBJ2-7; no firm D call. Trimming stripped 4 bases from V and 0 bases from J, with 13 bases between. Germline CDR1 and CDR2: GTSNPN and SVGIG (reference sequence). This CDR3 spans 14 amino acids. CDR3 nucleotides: TGTGCCTGGAACTACGAAGACGACTCCTACGAGCAGTACTTC. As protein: CAWNYEDDSYEQYF.

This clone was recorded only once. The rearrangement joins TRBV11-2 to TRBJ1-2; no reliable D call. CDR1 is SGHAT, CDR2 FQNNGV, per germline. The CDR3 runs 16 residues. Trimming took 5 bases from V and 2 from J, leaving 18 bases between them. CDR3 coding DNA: TGTGCCAGCAGCACCAACCGGGAAAGGAGGAACTATGGCTACACCTTC. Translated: CASSTNRERRNYGYTF.

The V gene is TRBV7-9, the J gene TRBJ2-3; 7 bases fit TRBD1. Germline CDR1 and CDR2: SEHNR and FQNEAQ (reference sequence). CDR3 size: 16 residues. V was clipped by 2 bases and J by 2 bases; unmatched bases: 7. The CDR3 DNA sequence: TGTGCCAGCAGCTTACGACAGGGTGGGAACACAGATACGCAGTATTTT. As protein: CASSLRQGGNTDTQYF.

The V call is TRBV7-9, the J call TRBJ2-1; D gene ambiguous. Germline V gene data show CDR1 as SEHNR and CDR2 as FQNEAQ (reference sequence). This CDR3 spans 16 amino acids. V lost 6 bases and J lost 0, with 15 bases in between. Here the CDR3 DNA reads TGTGCCAGCAGGCCCCAAGACGGAAGCTCCTACAATGAGCAGTTCTTC. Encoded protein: CASRPQDGSSYNEQFF.

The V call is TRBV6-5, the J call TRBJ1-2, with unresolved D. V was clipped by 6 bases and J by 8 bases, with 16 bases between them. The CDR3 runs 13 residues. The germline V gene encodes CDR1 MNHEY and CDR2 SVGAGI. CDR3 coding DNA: TGTGCCAGCAGCCCTACCCGGGTTTGGGGCTACACCTTC. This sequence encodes CASSPTRVWGYTF.

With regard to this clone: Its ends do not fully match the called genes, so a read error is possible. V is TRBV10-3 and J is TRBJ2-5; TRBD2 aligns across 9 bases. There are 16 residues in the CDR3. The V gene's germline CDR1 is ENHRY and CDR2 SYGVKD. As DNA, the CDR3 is TGTGCCATCACTGAGTCTTTTAGCGGGAGTTTGGAGACCCAGTACTTC. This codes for CAITESFSGSLETQYF.

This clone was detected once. CDR3 amino acids: CASIPTPGTGRLASTDTQYF. The CDR3 DNA reads TGTGCCAGCATCCCCACCCCCGGGACAGGTCGACTAGCGAGCACAGATACGCAGTATTTT. The chain employs TRBV27 and TRBJ2-3; the D gene could be TRBD1 or TRBD2 (8 bases each). Trimming shortened V by 7 bases and J by 0 bases, and 29 bases separated the two germline ends. CDR3 length: 20 amino acids. CDR1 and CDR2 from the germline V gene are MNHEY and SMNVEV (reference sequence).

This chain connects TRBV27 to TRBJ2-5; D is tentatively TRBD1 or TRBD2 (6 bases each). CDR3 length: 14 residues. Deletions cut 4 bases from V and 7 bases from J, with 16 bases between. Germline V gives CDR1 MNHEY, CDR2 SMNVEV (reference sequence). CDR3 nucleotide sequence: TGTGCCAGCAGTTCAACACAGGGAGGAGGGACCCAGTACTTC. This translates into CASSSTQGGGTQYF.

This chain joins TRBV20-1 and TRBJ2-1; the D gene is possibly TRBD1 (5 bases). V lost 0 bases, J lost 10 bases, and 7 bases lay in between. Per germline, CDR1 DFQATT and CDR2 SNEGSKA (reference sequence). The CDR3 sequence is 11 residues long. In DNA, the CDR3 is TGCAGTGCTAGAGATCGACAGGAGCAGTTCTTC. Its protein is CSARDRQEQFF.

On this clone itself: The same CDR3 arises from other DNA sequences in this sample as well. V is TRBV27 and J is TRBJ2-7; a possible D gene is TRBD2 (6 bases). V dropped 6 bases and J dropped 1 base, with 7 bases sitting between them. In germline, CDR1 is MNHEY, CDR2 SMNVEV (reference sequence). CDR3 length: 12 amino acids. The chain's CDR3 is CASRTSSYEQYF. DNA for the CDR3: TGTGCCAGCAGGACTAGTTCCTACGAGCAGTACTTC.

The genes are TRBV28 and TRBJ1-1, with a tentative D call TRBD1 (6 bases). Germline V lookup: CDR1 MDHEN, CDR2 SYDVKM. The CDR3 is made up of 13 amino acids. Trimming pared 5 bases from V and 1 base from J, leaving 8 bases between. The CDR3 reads CASSRGGNTEAFF. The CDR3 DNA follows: TGTGCCAGCAGTAGAGGGGGGAACACTGAAGCTTTCTTT.

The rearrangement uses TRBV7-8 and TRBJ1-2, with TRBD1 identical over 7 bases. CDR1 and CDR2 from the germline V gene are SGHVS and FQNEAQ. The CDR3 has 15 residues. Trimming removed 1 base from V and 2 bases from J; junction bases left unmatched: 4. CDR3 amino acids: CASSLGQGLNYGYTF. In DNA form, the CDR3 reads TGTGCCAGCAGCTTAGGACAGGGCTTAAACTATGGCTACACCTTC.

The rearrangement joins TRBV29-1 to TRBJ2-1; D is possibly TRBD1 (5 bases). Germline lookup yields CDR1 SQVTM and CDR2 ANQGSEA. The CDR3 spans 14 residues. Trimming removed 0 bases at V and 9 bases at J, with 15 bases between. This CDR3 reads CSVEDSMPQGEQFF. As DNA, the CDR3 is TGCAGCGTTGAAGATTCGATGCCGCAGGGTGAGCAGTTCTTC.

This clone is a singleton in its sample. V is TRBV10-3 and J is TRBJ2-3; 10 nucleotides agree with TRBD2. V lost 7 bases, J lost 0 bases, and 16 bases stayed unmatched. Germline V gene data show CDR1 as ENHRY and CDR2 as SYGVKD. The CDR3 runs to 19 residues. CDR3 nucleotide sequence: TGTGCCATCACCCCAACTAGCGGGATACGAGGCCCTAGCACAGATACGCAGTATTTT. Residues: CAITPTSGIRGPSTDTQYF.

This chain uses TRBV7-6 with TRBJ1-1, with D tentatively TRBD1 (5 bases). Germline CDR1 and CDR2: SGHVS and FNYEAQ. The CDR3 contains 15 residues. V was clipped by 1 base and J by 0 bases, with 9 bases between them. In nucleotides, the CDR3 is TGTGCCAGCAGCTTAGGGGACGGTTTGAACACTGAAGCTTTCTTT. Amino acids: CASSLGDGLNTEAFF.